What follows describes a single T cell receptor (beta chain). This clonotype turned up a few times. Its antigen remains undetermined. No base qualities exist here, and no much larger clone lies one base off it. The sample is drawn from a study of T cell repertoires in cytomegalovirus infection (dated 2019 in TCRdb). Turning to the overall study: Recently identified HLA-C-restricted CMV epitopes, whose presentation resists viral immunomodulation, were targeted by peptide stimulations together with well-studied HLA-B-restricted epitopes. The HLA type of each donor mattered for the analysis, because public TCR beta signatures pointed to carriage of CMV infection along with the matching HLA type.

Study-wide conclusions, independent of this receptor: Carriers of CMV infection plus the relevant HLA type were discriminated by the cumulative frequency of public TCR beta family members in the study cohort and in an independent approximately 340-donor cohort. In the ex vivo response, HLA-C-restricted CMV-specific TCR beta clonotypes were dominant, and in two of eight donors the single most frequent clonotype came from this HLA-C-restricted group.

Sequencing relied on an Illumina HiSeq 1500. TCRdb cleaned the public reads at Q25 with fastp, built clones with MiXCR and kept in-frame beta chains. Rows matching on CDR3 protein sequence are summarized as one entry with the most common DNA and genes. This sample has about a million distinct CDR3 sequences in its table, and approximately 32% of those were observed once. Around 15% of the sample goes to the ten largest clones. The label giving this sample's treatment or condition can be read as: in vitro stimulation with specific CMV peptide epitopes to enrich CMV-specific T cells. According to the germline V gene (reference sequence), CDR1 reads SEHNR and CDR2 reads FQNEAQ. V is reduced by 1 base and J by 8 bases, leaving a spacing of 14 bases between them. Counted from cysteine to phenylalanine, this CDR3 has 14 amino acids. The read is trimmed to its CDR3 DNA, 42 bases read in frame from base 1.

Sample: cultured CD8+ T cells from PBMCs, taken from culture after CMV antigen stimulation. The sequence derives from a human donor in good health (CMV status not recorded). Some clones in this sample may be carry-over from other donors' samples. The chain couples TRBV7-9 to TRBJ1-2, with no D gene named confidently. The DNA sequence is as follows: TGTGCCAGCAGCTTAGACGGTACGGTCAGAGGCTACACCTTC. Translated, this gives CASSLDGTVRGYTF.